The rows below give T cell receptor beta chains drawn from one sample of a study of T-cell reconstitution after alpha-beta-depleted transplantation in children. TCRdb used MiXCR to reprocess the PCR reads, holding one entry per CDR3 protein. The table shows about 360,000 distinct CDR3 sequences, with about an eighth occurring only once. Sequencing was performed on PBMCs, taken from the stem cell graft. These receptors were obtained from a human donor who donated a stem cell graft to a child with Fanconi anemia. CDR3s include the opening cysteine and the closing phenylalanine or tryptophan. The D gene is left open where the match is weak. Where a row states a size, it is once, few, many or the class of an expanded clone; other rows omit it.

CSARDRAGGRDEQFF | TGCAGTGCTAGAGATAGGGCGGGGGGGCGAGATGAGCAGTTCTTC | TRBJ2-1 | TRBV20-1 | TRBD2 | few
CASSGTSGGTIPTDTQYF | TGTGCCAGCAGTGGGACTAGCGGGGGCACCATACCCACAGATACGCAGTATTTT | TRBJ2-3 | TRBV6-4 | TRBD2 | .
CASSPTLAGGPLVDEQFF | TGTGCCAGCAGCCCAACACTAGCGGGGGGGCCGTTAGTCGATGAGCAGTTCTTC | TRBJ2-1 | TRBV7-8 | TRBD2 | few
CASSFEPGPFYEQYF | TGTGCCAGCAGCTTCGAACCGGGGCCATTCTACGAGCAGTACTTC | TRBJ2-7 | TRBV5-5 | . | many
CASSQDRGRAQYF | TGCGCCAGCAGCCAGGATAGGGGGAGAGCGCAGTATTTT | TRBJ2-3 | TRBV4-1 | . | .
CATARQGIAGELFF | TGTGCCACCGCCCGACAGGGGATCGCCGGGGAGCTGTTTTTT | TRBJ2-2 | TRBV15 | TRBD1 | many
CSASNMDSPLHF | TGCAGTGCTAGCAACATGGATTCACCCCTCCACTTT | TRBJ1-6 | TRBV20-1 | . | .
CASSLRGRNEQFF | TGTGCCAGCAGCTTACGAGGGCGCAATGAGCAGTTCTTC | TRBJ2-1 | TRBV7-6 | . | .
CASSPDRVEVSNEKLFF | TGTGCCAGCAGTCCGGACAGGGTGGAGGTGTCTAATGAAAAACTGTTTTTT | TRBJ1-4 | TRBV12-3/TRBV12-4 | TRBD1 | few
CASSTQTGYNEQFF | TGTGCCAGCAGTACCCAGACAGGCTACAATGAGCAGTTCTTC | TRBJ2-1 | TRBV12-3/TRBV12-4 | . | few
CASSELSSGGFTDTQYF | TGTGCCAGCAGTGAGTTGTCTAGCGGGGGCTTCACAGATACGCAGTATTTT | TRBJ2-3 | TRBV2 | TRBD2 | .
CASSQRDIENTEAFF | TGTGCCAGCAGCCAAAGGGACATCGAAAACACTGAAGCTTTCTTT | TRBJ1-1 | TRBV4-2 | . | .
CASSSMTGSGDTQYF | TGTGCCAGCAGCTCGATGACGGGGAGCGGAGATACGCAGTATTTT | TRBJ2-3 | TRBV5-6 | . | many
CASSLGLAGDTQYF | TGTGCCAGCAGCTTGGGGCTAGCGGGGGATACGCAGTATTTT | TRBJ2-3 | TRBV7-2 | TRBD2 | .
CASSTGQGARGTEAFF | TGTGCCAGCAGCACAGGACAGGGGGCAAGGGGCACTGAAGCTTTCTTT | TRBJ1-1 | TRBV5-4 | TRBD1 | few
CASSESVATDTQYF | TGCGCCAGCAGTGAGTCGGTAGCGACAGATACGCAGTATTTT | TRBJ2-3 | TRBV10-2 | . | .
CASSMTVGNTEAFF | TGCGCCAGCAGTATGACAGTAGGTAATACTGAAGCTTTCTTT | TRBJ1-1 | TRBV5-1 | . | few
CASSPQLGRGGVKTGELFF | TGCGCCAGCAGCCCTCAGTTAGGGCGGGGGGGCGTGAAGACCGGGGAGCTGTTTTTT | TRBJ2-2 | TRBV5-1 | TRBD2 | few
CATGGSLSSGNTIYF | TGTGCCACCGGGGGCAGCCTTAGCTCTGGAAACACCATATATTTT | TRBJ1-3 | TRBV28 | . | few
CASSLEIWGTQYF | TGTGCCAGCAGCTTAGAAATTTGGGGGACCCAGTACTTC | TRBJ2-5 | TRBV7-2 | . | few
CASSLPGTGNTGELFF | TGTGCCAGCAGCTTACCCGGGACAGGGAACACCGGGGAGCTGTTTTTT | TRBJ2-2 | TRBV7-9 | TRBD1 | .
CASSLMSANTEAFF | TGTGCCAGCAGTTTGATGTCGGCAAACACTGAAGCTTTCTTT | TRBJ1-1 | TRBV12-3/TRBV12-4 | . | .
CASSGQAYNSPLHF | TGTGCCAGCAGTGGACAGGCCTATAATTCACCCCTCCACTTT | TRBJ1-6 | TRBV7-2 | TRBD1 | .
CASSYSFAGSGNTIYF | TGTGCCAGCAGTTACTCCTTCGCAGGGAGCGGAAACACCATATATTTT | TRBJ1-3 | TRBV6-5 | . | few
CASSRLGHTNTGELFF | TGTGCCAGCAGCAGGTTAGGACATACGAACACCGGGGAGCTGTTTTTT | TRBJ2-2 | TRBV6-5 | . | .
CASSLEPSGGAYEQYF | TGCGCCAGCAGCTTGGAGCCTAGCGGGGGGGCTTACGAGCAGTACTTC | TRBJ2-7 | TRBV5-1 | TRBD2 | .
CASSFLAGGGSEQFF | TGCGCCAGCAGCTTCCTAGCGGGGGGAGGTAGTGAGCAGTTCTTC | TRBJ2-1 | TRBV5-1 | TRBD2 | .